This TCR beta chain is drawn from a study of cytomegalovirus exposure and HLA in healthy donors. General observations from the study: Immune exposure data for these donors was limited to CMV serostatus.

Trimming took 2 bases from V and 0 from J; bases not matched to a gene: 5. The germline gives CDR1 ENHRY, CDR2 SYGVKD. The CDR3 is 16 residues long. Primers: 60 Vbeta forward and 13 Jbeta reverse. Some clones are missing from TCRdb's copy, which holds only in-frame ones; the method was immunoSEQ multiplex PCR. This table holds 90,000 to 150,000 clones, about 86% found once. As to this clone: Its specificity is not known.

This sequence joins TRBV10-3 and TRBJ2-7; 9 bases map to TRBD1. Material for sequencing was PBMCs. This clonotype was sampled from a woman aged 40-49 years in good health and CMV-seronegative. CDR3 in amino acids: CAISEGGQGSSYEQYF. CDR3 sequence (DNA): TGTGCCATCAGTGAGGGCGGACAGGGGAGCTCCTACGAGCAGTACTTC.